Listed below are T cell receptor beta chains from one sample, sequenced in a study of technical replicates of blood from a few donors. TCRdb keeps only in-frame clones here, not all; method: immunoSEQ multiplex PCR. Of about 79,000 clones listed, 90% to 95% are singletons. Sequenced: T cells isolated from PBMCs. The source of these receptors is a human donor in good health. Each CDR3 is given with its conserved first and last residue. The order of the fields is D gene, clone size, V gene, J gene, CDR3 DNA, CDR3 protein. D genes are given only for firm matches. Clone size is shown for a subset of rows, as once, few, many or a class of expanded clone.

d_call: -; clone_size: -; v_call: TRBV9; j_call: TRBJ2-3; cdr3_nt: TGTGCCAGCAGCGCTTTTACAGATACGCAGTATTTT; cdr3_aa: CASSAFTDTQYF
d_call: TRBD1; clone_size: -; v_call: TRBV7-9; j_call: TRBJ2-5; cdr3_nt: TGTGCCAGCAGCGGGACAGCCCAAGAGACCCAGTACTTC; cdr3_aa: CASSGTAQETQYF
d_call: -; clone_size: -; v_call: TRBV9; j_call: TRBJ1-2; cdr3_nt: TGTGCCAGCAGCGCAATTGCCCAGGACTATGGCTACACCTTC; cdr3_aa: CASSAIAQDYGYTF
d_call: -; clone_size: -; v_call: TRBV2; j_call: TRBJ2-6; cdr3_nt: TGTGCCAGCAGTTCGCGGGGCTCTGGGGCCAACGTCCTGACTTTC; cdr3_aa: CASSSRGSGANVLTF
d_call: -; clone_size: -; v_call: TRBV5-1; j_call: TRBJ2-2; cdr3_nt: TGCGCCACAGCGGGGACACCGAACACCGGGGAGCTGTTTTTT; cdr3_aa: CATAGTPNTGELFF
d_call: TRBD1; clone_size: -; v_call: TRBV6-5; j_call: TRBJ1-2; cdr3_nt: TGTGCCAGCAGTTTGGGGGACAGGGTACACTATGGCTACACCTTC; cdr3_aa: CASSLGDRVHYGYTF
d_call: TRBD1; clone_size: -; v_call: TRBV7-9; j_call: TRBJ2-3; cdr3_nt: TGTGCCAGCAGTTTTAAATCTGACAGGGCAGATACGCAGTATTTT; cdr3_aa: CASSFKSDRADTQYF
d_call: TRBD1; clone_size: -; v_call: TRBV5-5; j_call: TRBJ2-7; cdr3_nt: TGTGCCAGCAGCTTGGGGCAGGGGGTATCGGGCTACGAGCAGTACTTC; cdr3_aa: CASSLGQGVSGYEQYF
d_call: -; clone_size: -; v_call: TRBV11-2; j_call: TRBJ2-1; cdr3_nt: TGTGCCAGCAGCTTGATCGGGAGAGGGACGAATGAGCAGTTCTTC; cdr3_aa: CASSLIGRGTNEQFF
d_call: -; clone_size: -; v_call: TRBV5-6; j_call: TRBJ2-5; cdr3_nt: TGTGCCACCATGGGTCAGGGCCTCCAAGAGACCCAGTACTTC; cdr3_aa: CATMGQGLQETQYF
d_call: -; clone_size: -; v_call: TRBV2; j_call: TRBJ2-7; cdr3_nt: TGTGCCAGCAGCCCCGGGACTCCATTCTACGAGCAGTACTTC; cdr3_aa: CASSPGTPFYEQYF
d_call: -; clone_size: -; v_call: TRBV21-1; j_call: TRBJ2-7; cdr3_nt: TGTGCCAGCATCCGTTCGTCCAGCGTATGTCACGAGCAGTACTTC; cdr3_aa: CASIRSSSVCHEQYF
d_call: TRBD1; clone_size: -; v_call: TRBV11-3; j_call: TRBJ1-1; cdr3_nt: TGTGCCAGCAGCTCCGGGACAGTCGAGAACATGAACACTGAAGCTTTCTTT; cdr3_aa: CASSSGTVENMNTEAFF
d_call: -; clone_size: once; v_call: TRBV14; j_call: TRBJ2-1; cdr3_nt: TGTGCCAGCAGCCCTACGAGCTCCTACAATGAGCAGTTCTTC; cdr3_aa: CASSPTSSYNEQFF
d_call: -; clone_size: -; v_call: TRBV19; j_call: TRBJ1-5; cdr3_nt: TGTGCCAGTAGTGTACAGCCACAGGGATTTTATAGCAATCAGCCCCAGCATTTT; cdr3_aa: CASSVQPQGFYSNQPQHF
d_call: -; clone_size: once; v_call: TRBV4-1; j_call: TRBJ1-5; cdr3_nt: TGCGCCAGCAGCCAAGGGCGGGGTTATAGCAATCAGCCCCAGCATTTT; cdr3_aa: CASSQGRGYSNQPQHF
d_call: TRBD1; clone_size: once; v_call: TRBV28; j_call: TRBJ1-4; cdr3_nt: TGTGCCAGCAGTACTCGGACAGGGGCCCGATGGGGAAAACTGTTTTTT; cdr3_aa: CASSTRTGARWGKLFF
d_call: -; clone_size: -; v_call: TRBV9; j_call: TRBJ1-1; cdr3_nt: TGTGCCAGCACCGGGGGGGAGGGGTCTGAAGCTTTCTTT; cdr3_aa: CASTGGEGSEAFF
d_call: -; clone_size: -; v_call: TRBV5-1; j_call: TRBJ2-4; cdr3_nt: TGCGCCAGCAGCTTGGAGATTGGGGCAGTAGCCAAAAACATTCAGTACTTC; cdr3_aa: CASSLEIGAVAKNIQYF
d_call: -; clone_size: once; v_call: TRBV5-1; j_call: TRBJ2-3; cdr3_nt: TGCGCCAGCAGCGCCTCAGGGGTCCGGAGTCATACGCAGTATTTT; cdr3_aa: CASSASGVRSHTQYF
d_call: -; clone_size: few; v_call: TRBV11-2; j_call: TRBJ1-1; cdr3_nt: TGTGCCAGCAGCCCAAACACGCAAGCTTTCTTT; cdr3_aa: CASSPNTQAFF
d_call: -; clone_size: -; v_call: TRBV5-1; j_call: TRBJ2-6; cdr3_nt: TGCGCCAGCAGCCTACAGGCGTCTGGGGCCAACGTCCTGACTTTC; cdr3_aa: CASSLQASGANVLTF
d_call: TRBD1; clone_size: -; v_call: TRBV2; j_call: TRBJ2-2; cdr3_nt: TGTGCCAGGTCCGGGACAGGGCGCTCCGGGGAGCTGTTTTTT; cdr3_aa: CARSGTGRSGELFF
d_call: -; clone_size: once; v_call: TRBV6-4; j_call: TRBJ2-2; cdr3_nt: TGTGCCAGCAGCTTCGGTACCGGGGAGCTGTTTTTT; cdr3_aa: CASSFGTGELFF
d_call: TRBD1; clone_size: once; v_call: TRBV5-6; j_call: TRBJ1-1; cdr3_nt: TGTGCCAGCAGCACATGGACAGGGGGCTTTTTCACTGAAGCTTTCTTT; cdr3_aa: CASSTWTGGFFTEAFF
d_call: TRBD1; clone_size: once; v_call: TRBV11-3; j_call: TRBJ1-1; cdr3_nt: TGTGCCAGCAGCCTAGGGACAGGGGGGGTACTCCCTGAAGCTTTCTTT; cdr3_aa: CASSLGTGGVLPEAFF
d_call: -; clone_size: -; v_call: TRBV11-3; j_call: TRBJ1-1; cdr3_nt: TGTGCCAGCAGCCCCAGAGCTCAGGGGATAGAAGCTTTCTTT; cdr3_aa: CASSPRAQGIEAFF
d_call: -; clone_size: few; v_call: TRBV18; j_call: TRBJ1-6; cdr3_nt: TGTGCCAGCTCACCATTCAGCCAGGGGAATTCACCCCTCCACTTT; cdr3_aa: CASSPFSQGNSPLHF
d_call: -; clone_size: -; v_call: TRBV7-8; j_call: TRBJ2-7; cdr3_nt: TGTGCCAGCAGCTTAGCGGGTTGGAGATACGAGCAGTACTTC; cdr3_aa: CASSLAGWRYEQYF
d_call: TRBD2; clone_size: -; v_call: TRBV9; j_call: TRBJ2-5; cdr3_nt: TGTGCCAGCAGCGTAGAGACTAGCGGGACGGAGACCCAGTACTTC; cdr3_aa: CASSVETSGTETQYF
d_call: -; clone_size: few; v_call: TRBV10-3; j_call: TRBJ1-1; cdr3_nt: TGTGCCATCAGTGATTTTGGGGGCAACACTGAAGCTTTCTTT; cdr3_aa: CAISDFGGNTEAFF
d_call: -; clone_size: -; v_call: TRBV6-5; j_call: TRBJ1-4; cdr3_nt: TGTGCCAGCAGTTACTCGGGGGGACGGGAAAAACTGTTTTTT; cdr3_aa: CASSYSGGREKLFF
d_call: TRBD1; clone_size: -; v_call: TRBV7-9; j_call: TRBJ1-2; cdr3_nt: TGTGCCAGCAGCCTTCCGGGACAGGGTGGCTACACCTTC; cdr3_aa: CASSLPGQGGYTF
d_call: TRBD2; clone_size: -; v_call: TRBV10-3; j_call: TRBJ2-5; cdr3_nt: TGTGCCATCAGTGAGTCGGGCGGGGGGGAAGAGACCCAGTACTTC; cdr3_aa: CAISESGGGEETQYF
d_call: TRBD1; clone_size: once; v_call: TRBV4-2; j_call: TRBJ1-2; cdr3_nt: TGTGCCAGCAGCCAAGGAGGGACAGGGGGCTTGACGAGAGGCTACACCTTC; cdr3_aa: CASSQGGTGGLTRGYTF
d_call: -; clone_size: -; v_call: TRBV11-2; j_call: TRBJ2-6; cdr3_nt: TGTGCCAGCAGCTTAGTTGGGGGCGTCAACGTCCTGACTTTC; cdr3_aa: CASSLVGGVNVLTF
d_call: TRBD2; clone_size: -; v_call: TRBV7-8; j_call: TRBJ2-3; cdr3_nt: TGTGCCAGCACCCGTCGGTGGCGGGGGGTATCAGATACGCAGTATTTT; cdr3_aa: CASTRRWRGVSDTQYF
d_call: -; clone_size: -; v_call: TRBV5-1; j_call: TRBJ2-3; cdr3_nt: TGCGCCAGCAGCGCCCTGGCTTTTCAAACAGATACGCAGTATTTT; cdr3_aa: CASSALAFQTDTQYF
d_call: -; clone_size: -; v_call: TRBV18; j_call: TRBJ2-7; cdr3_nt: TGTGCCAGCTCACCACCAAACAGCTACGAGCAGTACTTC; cdr3_aa: CASSPPNSYEQYF
d_call: -; clone_size: -; v_call: TRBV28; j_call: TRBJ1-5; cdr3_nt: TGTGCCAGCGGTGAGGACAGAACTTATAGCAATCAGCCCCAGCATTTT; cdr3_aa: CASGEDRTYSNQPQHF
d_call: -; clone_size: -; v_call: TRBV9; j_call: TRBJ1-2; cdr3_nt: TGTGCCAGCAGCGCCGTACAGGGAAGTTTCTATGGCTACACCTTC; cdr3_aa: CASSAVQGSFYGYTF
d_call: TRBD2; clone_size: -; v_call: TRBV28; j_call: TRBJ2-1; cdr3_nt: TGTGCCAGCAGTTTGTATGCCCAGACTAGCTCTTCGGGGGATGAGCAGTTCTTC; cdr3_aa: CASSLYAQTSSSGDEQFF
d_call: TRBD2; clone_size: once; v_call: TRBV7-9; j_call: TRBJ2-1; cdr3_nt: TGTGCCAGCAGCGGGAGGGCCTCTACCTACAATGAGCAGTTCTTC; cdr3_aa: CASSGRASTYNEQFF
d_call: -; clone_size: once; v_call: TRBV6-4; j_call: TRBJ2-1; cdr3_nt: TGTGCCAGCAGTGCCGAGCGGAGCTCCTACAATGAGCAGTTCTTC; cdr3_aa: CASSAERSSYNEQFF
d_call: -; clone_size: -; v_call: TRBV27; j_call: TRBJ2-7; cdr3_nt: TGTGCCAGCAGTTGGGGCCCCGGATCCTACGAGCAGTACTTC; cdr3_aa: CASSWGPGSYEQYF
d_call: TRBD2; clone_size: -; v_call: TRBV7-7; j_call: TRBJ2-1; cdr3_nt: TGTGCCAGCAGCTTAGCCGAACTAGCGAACCCCTACAATGAGCAGTTCTTC; cdr3_aa: CASSLAELANPYNEQFF
d_call: TRBD2; clone_size: -; v_call: TRBV4-1; j_call: TRBJ2-7; cdr3_nt: TGCGCCAGCAGCCAAGACTGGGGGGGCTCCTACGAGCAGTACTTC; cdr3_aa: CASSQDWGGSYEQYF
d_call: TRBD2; clone_size: few; v_call: TRBV10-1; j_call: TRBJ2-7; cdr3_nt: TGCGCCAGCGGAGAGGGACTAGCGGAATACGAGCAGTACTTC; cdr3_aa: CASGEGLAEYEQYF
d_call: TRBD1; clone_size: -; v_call: TRBV30; j_call: TRBJ1-1; cdr3_nt: TGTGCCTGGGGCGGACAGGGAGGCAAAGCTTTCTTT; cdr3_aa: CAWGGQGGKAFF
d_call: -; clone_size: -; v_call: TRBV5-1; j_call: TRBJ2-3; cdr3_nt: TGCGCCAGCAGTTCCTGGGGGGGCACAGATACGCAGTATTTT; cdr3_aa: CASSSWGGTDTQYF
d_call: -; clone_size: -; v_call: TRBV28; j_call: TRBJ1-1; cdr3_nt: TGTGCCAGCAGTTTATCCGGCACTGAAGCTTTCTTT; cdr3_aa: CASSLSGTEAFF
d_call: -; clone_size: -; v_call: TRBV9; j_call: TRBJ1-4; cdr3_nt: TGTGCCAGCAGCGTAGTCCCCGGAGGTGAAAAACTGTTTTTT; cdr3_aa: CASSVVPGGEKLFF
d_call: TRBD2; clone_size: -; v_call: TRBV5-1; j_call: TRBJ2-3; cdr3_nt: TGCGCCAGCAGCCTAGCGGATAGAAGCACAGATACGCAGTATTTT; cdr3_aa: CASSLADRSTDTQYF
d_call: -; clone_size: few; v_call: TRBV30; j_call: TRBJ2-7; cdr3_nt: TGTGCCTGGAGTGTACTGTCGGGGTTGTTGTCCTACGAGCAGTACTTC; cdr3_aa: CAWSVLSGLLSYEQYF
d_call: -; clone_size: -; v_call: TRBV6-4; j_call: TRBJ2-1; cdr3_nt: TGTGCCAGCAGTGACGAGCGTCTCAATGAGCAGTTCTTC; cdr3_aa: CASSDERLNEQFF
d_call: TRBD2; clone_size: -; v_call: TRBV10-3; j_call: TRBJ2-1; cdr3_nt: TGTGCCATAGGAAGGCTAGCGGGAGACTTCGAGAGGAATGAGCAGTTCTTC; cdr3_aa: CAIGRLAGDFERNEQFF